A single sample is the source of the 28 T cell receptor beta chains below, sequenced in a study of PD-1 blockade in classical Hodgkin lymphoma. Method: immunoSEQ multiplex PCR; TCRdb's copy keeps in-frame clones and lacks some. The sample holds about 20,000 clones, about 80% seen once. Time point denoted: cycle 4 day 1 (C4D1), after five to seven weeks of nivolumab. Relapse after autologous stem cell transplantation occurred in every patient, and brentuximab vedotin exposure varied. This specimen was peripheral blood mononuclear cells (PBMCs), taken before the fourth cycle of nivolumab. Every receptor here comes from a human donor with classical Hodgkin lymphoma.

The chain is built from TRBV29-1 and TRBJ2-5, with 7 bases lining up with TRBD1. CDR3 size: 16 residues. With V trimmed by 4 bases and J by 4 bases, 15 bases remained unmatched. Germline V lookup: CDR1 SQVTM, CDR2 ANQGSEA. The CDR3 bases are TGCAGCGTTGCCCCCGTAACTCGACAGGGCCGAGAGACCCAGTACTTC. It codes for CSVAPVTRQGRETQYF.

This chain connects TRBV9 to TRBJ2-5; 9 bases line up with TRBD1. The CDR3 sequence is 14 residues long. The J segment lost 3 bases and the V segment lost 4 bases, leaving 4 bases of the junction unmatched. From germline, CDR1 is SGDLS and CDR2 YYNGEE. In DNA form, the CDR3 reads TGTGCCAGCAGCACCTGGACAGGGGAAGAGACCCAGTACTTC. It yields the protein CASSTWTGEETQYF.

This chain uses TRBV7-8 with TRBJ2-1; D is unclear. Germline V gene data show CDR1 as SGHVS and CDR2 as FQNEAQ. This CDR3 contains 13 residues. Trimming removed 1 base at V and 6 bases at J, with 7 bases between. The CDR3 DNA follows: TGTGCCAGCAGCTTAGGCACGCTCAATGAGCAGTTCTTC. Encoded protein: CASSLGTLNEQFF.

This chain uses TRBV21-1 with TRBJ2-2; the table's D gene call, TRBD2, was not cross checked with the DNA. TRBV21-1 is annotated as a pseudogene. This CDR3 is built from 15 residues. For the CDR3, the DNA is TGTGCCAGCAGAAGGACTAGCGGGAGGGCCGGGGAGCTGTTTTTT. Its translation: CASRRTSGRAGELFF.

The chain employs TRBV7-9 and TRBJ2-2; TRBD1 or TRBD2 may be the D gene (6 bases each). This CDR3 spans 15 amino acids. The V end lost 10 bases, the J end lost 0 bases, and 15 bases lay between the germline ends. Germline V CDR1 and CDR2: SEHNR, FQNEAQ (reference sequence). Here the CDR3 reads CAIDPRGPNTGELFF. DNA for the CDR3: TGTGCCATCGACCCCCGGGGGCCGAACACCGGGGAGCTGTTTTTT.

The genes are TRBV28 and TRBJ1-1; a weak D match, TRBD1 (6 bases). The CDR3 spans 15 residues. V shed 6 bases and J shed 4 bases, with 18 bases lying between them. Germline CDR1 and CDR2: MDHEN and SYDVKM. The CDR3 loop reads CASSKRLTGSTEAFF. The CDR3 coding sequence is TGTGCCAGCAGCAAAAGACTAACAGGGAGCACTGAAGCTTTCTTT.

The chain couples TRBV29-1 to TRBJ1-5; a possible D gene is TRBD1 (5 bases). The CDR3 has 14 amino acids. CDR1 and CDR2 (germline): SQVTM, ANQGSEA. Trimming pared 3 bases from V and 7 bases from J, leaving 16 bases between. The DNA for the CDR3 is TGCAGCGTTGATTCCCCAGGGTCTTTACAGCCCCAGCATTTT. Protein product: CSVDSPGSLQPQHF.

A few counts support this clone. J is TRBJ2-4 and V is TRBV5-4, with 7 bases that match TRBD1. The CDR3 runs to 15 residues. V gave up 2 bases and J gave up 3 bases; unmatched junction bases: 5. Looked up from germline, CDR1 is SGHNT and CDR2 is YYREEE (reference sequence). The DNA of the CDR3 is TGTGCCAGCAGCTTAGGTGGACAGGTCAAAAACATTCAGTACTTC. Residues: CASSLGGQVKNIQYF.

This clone was seen only a few times. This chain joins TRBV19 and TRBJ1-2, with a tentative D call TRBD1 (6 bases). Germline loops: CDR1 LNHDA, CDR2 SQIVND (reference sequence). The V and J ends lost 5 bases and 8 bases respectively, with 15 bases between them. The CDR3 has 13 residues. The CDR3 DNA sequence: TGTGCCAGTAGTGACACCGGGACAAGAGGCTACACCTTC. Translation gives CASSDTGTRGYTF.

There are a few counts of this clone. This rearrangement joins TRBV19 to TRBJ2-3; D ambiguous. From germline, CDR1 is LNHDA and CDR2 SQIVND (reference sequence). The V gene lost 7 bases and the J gene lost 0 bases, with 11 bases spanning the gap. CDR3 length: 14 residues. In DNA form, the CDR3 reads TGTGCCAGTACCCAGAGGTTTAGCACAGATACGCAGTATTTT. Protein product: CASTQRFSTDTQYF.

V is TRBV27 and J is TRBJ2-2, with 10 bases aligning to TRBD1. The germline CDR1 and CDR2 sequences are MNHEY and SMNVEV (reference sequence). V lost 5 bases to trimming and J lost 4 bases; unmatched junction nucleotides: 4. This CDR3 has 15 amino acids. CDR3 sequence (DNA): TGTGCCAGCAGTACGGGACAGGGGAGCACCGGGGAGCTGTTTTTT. It specifies CASSTGQGSTGELFF.

This chain links TRBV2 with TRBJ2-7; 8 positions match TRBD1. This CDR3 contains 16 residues. Germline-derived CDR1 and CDR2 are SNHLY and FYNNEI. The junction had 9 bases not matched to a gene; V was cut back by 2 bases and J by 3 bases. This CDR3 is CASSEWEDRASYEQYF. In DNA form, the CDR3 reads TGTGCCAGCAGTGAATGGGAGGACAGGGCCAGCTACGAGCAGTACTTC.

CDR3 DNA sequence: TGTGCCAGCAGCTCAGGGGGTGCAGGGGTGTATGGAAACACCATATATTTT. Amino acid sequence: CASSSGGAGVYGNTIYF. The chain carries TRBV7-8 and TRBJ1-3; 7 positions match TRBD1. The CDR3 runs 17 residues. Germline V gene lookup returns CDR1 SGHVS and CDR2 FQNEAQ. V lost 4 bases, J lost 3 bases, and 12 bases stayed unmatched. The variable domain in full, completed from reference TRBV7-8 and TRBJ1-3, reads GAGVSQSPRYKVAKRGQDVALRCDPISGHVSLFWYQQALGQGPEFLTYFQNEAQLDKSGLPSDRFFAERPEGSVSTLKIQRTQQEDSAVYLCASSSGGAGVYGNTIYFGEGSWLTVV.

The chain couples TRBV7-9 to TRBJ1-2; weak D call: TRBD1 (6 bases). This CDR3 contains 19 residues. Per the germline V gene, CDR1 is SEHNR and CDR2 is FQNEAQ (reference sequence). The V gene lost 6 bases and the J gene lost 1 base, with 27 bases spanning the gap. Here the CDR3 DNA reads TGTGCCAGCAGTAACGAGCGCCTCGGGGGCGGAAGGAGTAACTATGGCTACACCTTC. This codes for CASSNERLGGGRSNYGYTF.

J is TRBJ2-1 and V is TRBV7-2; D remains ambiguous. The CDR3 loop spans 13 amino acids. The germline V gene encodes CDR1 SGHTA and CDR2 FQGNSA. The V and J ends lost 1 base and 9 bases respectively, with 10 bases between them. The CDR3 region has the DNA TGTGCCAGCAGCTTAGTTAGCTACGGTGAGCAGTTCTTC. This encodes CASSLVSYGEQFF.

This chain joins TRBV11-2 and TRBJ1-2; no definite D call. Germline CDR1 reads SGHAT; CDR2 reads FQNNGV. V gave up 3 bases and J gave up 4 bases, with 9 bases separating them. This CDR3 is built from 13 residues. CDR3 in amino acids: CASSLSHFYGYTF. CDR3 nucleotide sequence: TGTGCCAGCAGCTTGAGTCACTTCTATGGCTACACCTTC.

The chain carries TRBV4-3 and TRBJ1-1; D possibly corresponds to TRBD1 (5 bases). Germline CDR1 and CDR2: LGHNA and YSLEER. Trimming removed 1 base at V and 6 bases at J, with 12 bases between. The length of the CDR3 is 14 residues. CDR3 amino acids: CASSQGPGRAEAFF. The CDR3 DNA is TGCGCCAGCAGCCAAGGTCCTGGCAGGGCTGAAGCTTTCTTT.

CDR3 nucleotide sequence: TGTGCCAGCAGCTTCGGACAGGCCTACACCGGGGAGCTGTTTTTT. This gives the protein CASSFGQAYTGELFF. This chain links TRBV7-9 with TRBJ2-2; TRBD1 matches 7 bases. This CDR3 has 15 amino acids. CDR1 SEHNR and CDR2 FQNEAQ come from the germline V gene (reference sequence). Losses at the gene ends were 3 bases for V and 3 bases for J; bases not matched to a gene: 4. Complete variable domain (other parts from reference TRBV7-9 and TRBJ2-2): DTGVSQNPRHKITKRGQNVTFRCDPISEHNRLYWYRQTLGQGPEFLTYFQNEAQLEKSRLLSDRFSAERPKGSFSTLEIQRTEQGDSAMYLCASSFGQAYTGELFFGEGSRLTVL.

The chain employs TRBV6-5 and TRBJ2-4; D gene unclear. Germline CDR1 reads MNHEY; CDR2 reads SVGAGI. The length of the CDR3 is 8 residues. V lost 5 bases and J 14 bases, leaving 4 bases between the germline ends. The CDR3 spells CASSVKYF. Here the CDR3 DNA reads TGTGCCAGCAGTGTTAAGTACTTC.

This clone turned up a few times. The chain recombines TRBV7-3 with TRBJ2-3; 9 bases are shared with TRBD2. The CDR3 has 16 residues. From germline, CDR1 is SGHTA and CDR2 FQGTGA. The V gene end was trimmed by 4 bases and the J gene end by 6 bases; junction bases not matched to a gene: 11. CDR3 nucleotides: TGTGCCAGCAGCTCCTTTAGCGGGGGCCCCTTGGATACGCAGTATTTT. It translates to CASSSFSGGPLDTQYF.

The chain joins TRBV9 to TRBJ1-1; D gene ambiguous. Trimming pared 0 bases from V and 4 bases from J, leaving 7 bases between. The CDR3 is made up of 13 amino acids. The germline V gene encodes CDR1 SGDLS and CDR2 YYNGEE. This CDR3 is CASSVGPGTEAFF. In nucleotides, the CDR3 is TGTGCCAGCAGCGTAGGGCCGGGCACTGAAGCTTTCTTT.

The V gene is TRBV6-5, the J gene TRBJ1-5; no clear D. The V gene's germline CDR1 is MNHEY and CDR2 SVGAGI. The CDR3 is made up of 14 amino acids. The ends were cut back, 8 bases at V and 5 bases at J, with 16 bases in the middle. CDR3 residues: CASVYTGADQPQHF. As DNA, the CDR3 is TGTGCCAGCGTCTACACGGGCGCCGATCAGCCCCAGCATTTT.

This chain links TRBV5-8 with TRBJ1-1; D gene ambiguous. The CDR3 is 16 amino acids. Germline V gives CDR1 SGHTS, CDR2 YDEGEE. Trimming shortened V by 0 bases and J by 0 bases, and 12 bases separated the two germline ends. The CDR3 DNA follows: TGTGCCAGCAGCTTGGAGTTCGGCACTATGAACACTGAAGCTTTCTTT. Its protein is CASSLEFGTMNTEAFF.

The rearrangement uses TRBV5-5 and TRBJ1-4; 7 nucleotides align to TRBD1. The V and J ends lost 5 bases and 5 bases, in that order; junction bases with no gene match: 6. This CDR3 is 14 amino acids long. Germline V gene data show CDR1 as SGHKS and CDR2 as YYEKEE (reference sequence). CDR3 DNA sequence: TGTGCCAGCAGGGAAGGGACAGCGAATGAAAAACTGTTTTTT. Amino acids: CASREGTANEKLFF.

V and J are TRBV7-9 and TRBJ2-5; 8 bases agree with TRBD1. Trimming cost V 4 bases and J 7 bases; bases outside gene matches: 5. Germline V gene lookup returns CDR1 SEHNR and CDR2 FQNEAQ (reference sequence). The CDR3 is 13 amino acids. The CDR3 here is CASSSGGRGTQYF. The DNA of the CDR3 is TGTGCCAGCAGCTCAGGGGGCAGGGGGACCCAGTACTTC.

The V and J genes are TRBV11-2 and TRBJ2-3, with unresolved D. Trimming removed 2 bases from V and 0 bases from J, with 6 bases in between. The CDR3 spans 14 residues. CDR1 and CDR2 (germline): SGHAT, FQNNGV. The CDR3 region has the DNA TGTGCCAGCAGCTTACGGATTAGCACAGATACGCAGTATTTT. Its protein is CASSLRISTDTQYF.

V gene TRBV10-3 combines with J gene TRBJ1-1; D gene ambiguous. There are 14 residues in the CDR3. The V and J ends lost 2 bases and 4 bases respectively, with 11 bases between them. CDR1 ENHRY and CDR2 SYGVKD come from the germline V gene. The CDR3 is CAISEVAGLTEAFF. CDR3 nucleotide sequence: TGTGCCATCAGTGAGGTGGCGGGCCTCACTGAAGCTTTCTTT.

V usage is TRBV19 and J usage is TRBJ2-2, with D unclear. The V gene's germline CDR1 is LNHDA and CDR2 SQIVND (reference sequence). V dropped 9 bases and J dropped 1 base, with 27 bases sitting between them. The CDR3 runs to 19 residues. CDR3 sequence (DNA): TGTGCCAGCCTACCCGTAAGTTTGGATTCCCTAATGAACACCGGGGAGCTGTTTTTT. Protein product: CASLPVSLDSLMNTGELFF.